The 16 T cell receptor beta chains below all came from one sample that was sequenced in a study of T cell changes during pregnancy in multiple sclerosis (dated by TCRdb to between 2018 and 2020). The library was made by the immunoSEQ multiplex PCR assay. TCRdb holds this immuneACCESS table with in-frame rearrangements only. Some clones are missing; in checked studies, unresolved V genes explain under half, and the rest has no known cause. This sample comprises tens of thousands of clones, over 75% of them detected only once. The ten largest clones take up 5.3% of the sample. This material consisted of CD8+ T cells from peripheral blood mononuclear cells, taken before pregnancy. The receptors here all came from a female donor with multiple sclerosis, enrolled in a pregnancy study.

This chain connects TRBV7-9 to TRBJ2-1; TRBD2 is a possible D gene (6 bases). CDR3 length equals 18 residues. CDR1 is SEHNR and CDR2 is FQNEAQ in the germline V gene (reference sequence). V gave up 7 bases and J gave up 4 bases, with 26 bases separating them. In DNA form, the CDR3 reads TGTGCCAGCATCCTGCACACTGTCCGGGACTCGCATTACAATGAGCAGTTCTTC. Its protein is CASILHTVRDSHYNEQFF. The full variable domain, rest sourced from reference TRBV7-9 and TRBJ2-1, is DTGVSQNPRHKITKRGQNVTFRCDPISEHNRLYWYRQTLGQGPEFLTYFQNEAQLEKSRLLSDRFSAERPKGSFSTLEIQRTEQGDSAMYLCASILHTVRDSHYNEQFFGPGTRLTVL.

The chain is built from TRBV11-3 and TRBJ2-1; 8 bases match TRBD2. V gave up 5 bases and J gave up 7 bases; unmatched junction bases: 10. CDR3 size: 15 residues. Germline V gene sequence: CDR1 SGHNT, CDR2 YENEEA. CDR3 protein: CASSVYGGAGNEQFF. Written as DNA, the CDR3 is TGTGCCAGCAGCGTATACGGGGGGGCGGGGAATGAGCAGTTCTTC.

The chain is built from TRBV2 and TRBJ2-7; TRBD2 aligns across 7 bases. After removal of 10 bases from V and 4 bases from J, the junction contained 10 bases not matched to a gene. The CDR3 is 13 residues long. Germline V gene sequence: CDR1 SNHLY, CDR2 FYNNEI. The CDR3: CAIHTGRAYEQYF. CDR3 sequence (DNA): TGTGCCATCCACACGGGGAGGGCTTACGAGCAGTACTTC.

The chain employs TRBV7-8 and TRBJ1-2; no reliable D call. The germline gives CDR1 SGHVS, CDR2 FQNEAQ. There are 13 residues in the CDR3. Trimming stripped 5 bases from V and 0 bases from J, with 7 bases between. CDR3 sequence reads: CASSQQANYGYTF. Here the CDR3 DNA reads TGTGCCAGCAGCCAACAAGCTAACTATGGCTACACCTTC.

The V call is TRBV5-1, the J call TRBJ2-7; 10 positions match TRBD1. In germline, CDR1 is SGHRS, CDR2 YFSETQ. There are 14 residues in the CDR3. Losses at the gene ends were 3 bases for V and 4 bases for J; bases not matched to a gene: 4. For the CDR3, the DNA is TGCGCCAGCAGCTATCGACAGGGGGCATACGAGCAGTACTTC. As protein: CASSYRQGAYEQYF.

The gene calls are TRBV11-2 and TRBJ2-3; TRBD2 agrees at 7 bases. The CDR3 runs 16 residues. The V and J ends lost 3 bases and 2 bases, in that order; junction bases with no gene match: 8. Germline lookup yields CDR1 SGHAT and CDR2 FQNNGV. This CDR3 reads CASSFGVAGHTDTQYF. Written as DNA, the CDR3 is TGTGCCAGCAGCTTTGGGGTAGCGGGCCACACAGATACGCAGTATTTT.

The CDR3 here is CAVSGGTEAFF. Written as DNA, the CDR3 is TGTGCCGTCTCAGGGGGCACTGAAGCTTTCTTT. The V gene is TRBV2, the J gene TRBJ1-1; 7 bases agree with TRBD1. CDR3 size: 11 residues. Germline CDR1 is SNHLY and CDR2 is FYNNEI. Trimming removed 11 bases from V and 4 bases from J; junction bases left unmatched: 4.

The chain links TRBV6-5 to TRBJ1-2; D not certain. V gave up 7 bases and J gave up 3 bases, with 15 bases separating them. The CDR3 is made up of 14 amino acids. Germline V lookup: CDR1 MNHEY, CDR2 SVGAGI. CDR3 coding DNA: TGTGCCAGCAAAGTACTGGGAGAGGACTATGGCTACACCTTC. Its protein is CASKVLGEDYGYTF.

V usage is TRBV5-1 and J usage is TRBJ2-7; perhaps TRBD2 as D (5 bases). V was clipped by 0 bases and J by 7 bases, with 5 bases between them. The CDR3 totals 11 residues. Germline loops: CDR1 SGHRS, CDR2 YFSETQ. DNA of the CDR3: TGCGCCAGCAGCTTGGGGGAGGAGCAGTACTTC. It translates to CASSLGEEQYF.

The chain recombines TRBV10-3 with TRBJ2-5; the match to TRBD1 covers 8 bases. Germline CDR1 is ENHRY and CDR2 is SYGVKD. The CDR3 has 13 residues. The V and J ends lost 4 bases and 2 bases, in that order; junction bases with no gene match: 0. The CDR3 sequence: CAISGDRQETQYF. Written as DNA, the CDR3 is TGTGCCATCAGTGGGGACAGGCAAGAGACCCAGTACTTC.

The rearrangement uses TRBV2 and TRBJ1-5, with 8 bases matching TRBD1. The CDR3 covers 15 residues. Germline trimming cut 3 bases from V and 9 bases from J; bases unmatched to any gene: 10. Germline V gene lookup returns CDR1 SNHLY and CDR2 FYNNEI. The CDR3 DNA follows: TGTGCCAGCAGTGACGTTGGACAGGGTATTCGGCCCCAGCATTTT. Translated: CASSDVGQGIRPQHF.

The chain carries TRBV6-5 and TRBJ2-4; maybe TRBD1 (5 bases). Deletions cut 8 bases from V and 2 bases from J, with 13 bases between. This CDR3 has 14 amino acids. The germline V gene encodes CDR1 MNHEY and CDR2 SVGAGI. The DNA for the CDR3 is TGTGCCAGCCAGGGCATGACGACCAAAAACATTCAGTACTTC. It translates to CASQGMTTKNIQYF.

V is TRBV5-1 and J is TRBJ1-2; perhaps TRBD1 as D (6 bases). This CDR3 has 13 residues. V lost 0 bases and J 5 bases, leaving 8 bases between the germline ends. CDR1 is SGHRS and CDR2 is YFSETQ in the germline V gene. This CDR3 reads CASSLGTAYGYTF. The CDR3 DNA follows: TGCGCCAGCAGCTTGGGGACAGCGTATGGCTACACCTTC. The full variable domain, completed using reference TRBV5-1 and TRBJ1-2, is KAGVTQTPRYLIKTRGQQVTLSCSPISGHRSVSWYQQTPGQGLQFLFEYFSETQRNKGNFPGRFSGRQFSNSRSEMNVSTLELGDSALYLCASSLGTAYGYTFGSGTRLTVV.

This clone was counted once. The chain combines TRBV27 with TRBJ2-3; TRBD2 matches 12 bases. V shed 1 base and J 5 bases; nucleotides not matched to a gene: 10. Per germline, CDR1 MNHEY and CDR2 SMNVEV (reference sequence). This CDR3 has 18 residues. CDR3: CASSLWASGGAGGDTQYF. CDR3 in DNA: TGTGCCAGCAGTTTATGGGCTAGCGGGGGGGCCGGTGGAGATACGCAGTATTTT.

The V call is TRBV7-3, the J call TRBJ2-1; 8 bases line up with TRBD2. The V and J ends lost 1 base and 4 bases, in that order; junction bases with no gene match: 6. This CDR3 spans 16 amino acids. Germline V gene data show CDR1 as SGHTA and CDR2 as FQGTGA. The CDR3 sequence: CASSLIVAGGYNEQFF. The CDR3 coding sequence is TGTGCCAGCAGCTTAATAGTGGCGGGGGGTTACAATGAGCAGTTCTTC.

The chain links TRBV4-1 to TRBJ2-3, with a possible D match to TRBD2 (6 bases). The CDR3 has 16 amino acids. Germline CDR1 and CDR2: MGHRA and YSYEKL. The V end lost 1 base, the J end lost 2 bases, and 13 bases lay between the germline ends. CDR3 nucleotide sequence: TGCGCCAGCAGCCAAGTCGCTAGCGCCTACACAGATACGCAGTATTTT. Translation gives CASSQVASAYTDTQYF.